The 21 T cell receptor beta chains listed next were all sequenced from one sample in a study of blood T cell repertoires in COVID-19. Repertoires were generated with immunoSEQ multiplex PCR, while TCRdb's copy carries only in-frame clones and drops some. Among 150,000 to 200,000 clones listed, 80% were seen once. Sequenced input: peripheral blood. The receptor set was obtained from a man aged 60 to 75 with acute or convalescent COVID-19.

This clone was counted only a few times. The chain links TRBV4-3 to TRBJ2-1; D not resolved. V lost 0 bases and J 2 bases, leaving 11 bases between the germline ends. Germline V lookup: CDR1 LGHNA, CDR2 YSLEER. The CDR3 covers 16 residues. CDR3 amino acids: CASSQELITTYNEQFF. As DNA, the CDR3 is TGCGCCAGCAGCCAAGAATTAATCACAACCTACAATGAGCAGTTCTTC.

J is TRBJ2-5 and V is TRBV15; 7 bases line up with TRBD1. The CDR3 sequence is 15 residues long. CDR1 and CDR2 from the germline V gene are LNHNV and YYDKDF (reference sequence). The V and J ends lost 1 base and 5 bases, in that order; junction bases with no gene match: 7. The CDR3 protein is CATSRGTGARETQYF. CDR3 bases: TGTGCCACCAGCAGAGGTACAGGGGCAAGGGAGACCCAGTACTTC.

This clone was counted a few times. Other DNA variants within this sample encode the same CDR3. The CDR3 DNA is TGTGCCAGTAGTATATCCGGTAATTCACCCCTCCACTTT. This sequence encodes CASSISGNSPLHF. This chain uses TRBV19 with TRBJ1-6; D uncertain. This CDR3 region has 13 residues. In germline, CDR1 is LNHDA, CDR2 SQIVND (reference sequence). The V and J ends lost 2 bases and 6 bases respectively, with 5 bases between them.

The rearrangement uses TRBV20-1 and TRBJ2-3; TRBD2 agrees at 9 bases. Per the germline V gene, CDR1 is DFQATT and CDR2 is SNEGSKA (reference sequence). The V and J ends lost 3 bases and 2 bases, in that order; junction bases with no gene match: 9. The CDR3 contains 16 residues. The CDR3 bases are TGCAGTGCTAGTTCGGTAGCGGGGGCCTACACAGATACGCAGTATTTT. Its protein is CSASSVAGAYTDTQYF.

The gene calls are TRBV3-1 (or the pseudogene TRBV3-2) and TRBJ2-1; 7 bases fit TRBD1. The CDR3 length is 16 residues. Looked up from germline, CDR1 is LGHDT and CDR2 is YNNKEL (reference sequence). The junction had 3 bases not matched to a gene; V was cut back by 0 bases and J by 1 base. CDR3 in amino acids: CASSQDPGQSYNEQFF. The CDR3 DNA follows: TGTGCCAGCAGCCAAGACCCGGGACAGTCCTACAATGAGCAGTTCTTC.

V usage is TRBV3-1 (or the pseudogene TRBV3-2) and J usage is TRBJ1-4; TRBD1 matches at 9 bases. The germline gives CDR1 LGHDT, CDR2 YNNKEL (reference sequence). With 6 bases clipped from V and 4 bases from J, the junction kept 6 bases outside the gene matches. The CDR3 consists of 15 residues. The CDR3 protein is CASSRPGQGNEKLFF. DNA for the CDR3: TGTGCCAGCAGTAGACCGGGACAGGGTAATGAAAAACTGTTTTTT.

The genes are TRBV6-2 or TRBV6-3 and TRBJ1-1; no firm D call. Trimming removed 5 bases from V and 2 bases from J, with 9 bases in between. The germline gives CDR1 MNHEY, CDR2 SVGEGT. The CDR3 is 13 amino acids. CDR3 sequence (DNA): TGTGCCAGCAGTCGGACTGGAAACACTGAAGCTTTCTTT. Its translation: CASSRTGNTEAFF.

This clone occurred many times. The V call is TRBV25-1, the J call TRBJ1-6, with no clear D. The germline gives CDR1 MGHDK, CDR2 SYGVNS. Trimming cost V 11 bases and J 8 bases, with 16 bases left between them. The CDR3 contains 13 residues. CDR3: CASRRGTDSPLHF. In nucleotides, the CDR3 is TGTGCCTCCCGTCGGGGTACGGATTCACCCCTCCACTTT.

The chain links TRBV4-2 to TRBJ1-5, with TRBD1 matching 9 bases. CDR3 length equals 15 residues. Trimming cost V 1 base and J 2 bases; bases outside gene matches: 0. Germline CDR1 is LGHNA and CDR2 is YNFKEQ. The CDR3 protein is CASSQGTGGNQPQHF. CDR3 in DNA: TGTGCCAGCAGCCAAGGGACAGGGGGCAATCAGCCCCAGCATTTT.

This chain uses TRBV7-3 with TRBJ2-3; 11 bases line up with TRBD1. Trimming took 3 bases from V and 4 from J; bases not matched to a gene: 6. Germline V gene sequence: CDR1 SGHTA, CDR2 FQGTGA. This CDR3 is built from 16 residues. The CDR3, as DNA: TGTGCCAGCAGCTTTGGGAGGACAGGGGGCCCAGATACGCAGTATTTT. It specifies CASSFGRTGGPDTQYF.

Worth noting for this clone: The junction departs from the called germline gene at one end, perhaps through a read error. V usage is TRBV18 and J usage is TRBJ2-1; no reliable D call. The CDR3 extends over 14 amino acids. Germline CDR1 is KGHSH and CDR2 is LQKENI. CDR3 protein: CASSPRLAYDEQFF. CDR3 nucleotide sequence: TGTGCCAGCTCACCAAGGTTAGCCTACGATGAGCAGTTCTTC.

The chain employs TRBV15 and TRBJ2-3; tentatively, D is TRBD2 (5 bases). Germline lookup yields CDR1 LNHNV and CDR2 YYDKDF (reference sequence). The CDR3 is made up of 16 amino acids. V lost 3 bases to trimming and J lost 1 base, with 14 bases between them. CDR3 loop: CATSRVLVTRTDTQYF. CDR3 in DNA: TGTGCCACCAGCAGGGTACTAGTAACTCGCACAGATACGCAGTATTTT.

The count of this clone is one. The chain links TRBV10-3 to TRBJ2-1, with a tentative D call TRBD2 (6 bases). V lost 8 bases, J lost 3 bases, and 14 bases lay in between. Germline assignment: CDR1 ENHRY and CDR2 SYGVKD. The CDR3 runs 14 residues. DNA for the CDR3: TGTGCCATCTCGACTAGTCAGGACTACAATGAGCAGTTCTTC. This codes for CAISTSQDYNEQFF.

V and J are TRBV4-3 and TRBJ1-4; D unclear. This CDR3 spans 15 amino acids. V was cut by 4 bases and J by 0 bases, with 9 bases left in between. Per the germline V gene, CDR1 is LGHNA and CDR2 is YSLEER. The chain's CDR3 is CASSPTFSTNEKLFF. The CDR3, as DNA: TGCGCCAGCAGCCCGACTTTTTCAACTAATGAAAAACTGTTTTTT.

The gene calls are TRBV9 and TRBJ2-7; 7 bases agree with TRBD2. J lost 3 bases, V lost 2 bases, and 2 bases had no gene match. Germline values: CDR1 SGDLS, CDR2 YYNGEE. The CDR3 has 13 residues. CDR3 nucleotides: TGTGCCAGCAGCGTGGGGGGGAGCTACGAGCAGTACTTC. Its protein is CASSVGGSYEQYF.

The DNA of the CDR3 is TGTGCCAGCAGCTTAGACCGAGGTGGGGCTTTCTTT. Translated: CASSLDRGGAFF. The chain recombines TRBV11-2 with TRBJ1-1; D uncertain. The CDR3 covers 12 residues. V lost 0 bases and J lost 11, with 10 bases in between. Germline V gives CDR1 SGHAT, CDR2 FQNNGV.

The chain combines TRBV5-6 with TRBJ1-2, with TRBD1 identical over 9 bases. From germline, CDR1 is SGHDT and CDR2 YYEEEE. Trimming took 5 bases from V and 6 from J; bases not matched to a gene: 14. CDR3 length equals 16 residues. The CDR3 is CASSLLRDREGDGYTF. As DNA, the CDR3 is TGTGCCAGCAGTTTGCTCCGGGACAGGGAAGGTGATGGCTACACCTTC. Combining the CDR3 with reference TRBV5-6 and TRBJ1-2 gives the whole variable domain DAGVTQSPTHLIKTRGQQVTLRCSPKSGHDTVSWYQQALGQGPQFIFQYYEEEERQRGNFPDRFSGHQFPNYSSELNVNALLLGDSALYLCASSLLRDREGDGYTFGSGTRLTVV.

This clone was recorded only once. CDR3 protein: CASSPLNEQFF. The DNA for the CDR3 is TGTGCCAGCAGCCCCTTGAATGAGCAGTTCTTC. The V and J genes are TRBV12-3 or TRBV12-4 and TRBJ2-1; D ambiguous. The germline V and J ends were trimmed by 6 bases and 7 bases, with 7 bases remaining between them. The CDR3 spans 11 residues.

The chain couples TRBV20-1 to TRBJ1-6; 9 bases map to TRBD1. V was clipped by 4 bases and J by 16 bases; unmatched bases: 5. This CDR3 is built from 11 residues. Germline V gene lookup returns CDR1 DFQATT and CDR2 SNEGSKA (reference sequence). CDR3 coding DNA: TGCAGTGCTACAACCGGGACAGGGCTCCACTTT. Protein product: CSATTGTGLHF.

This chain uses TRBV6-2 or TRBV6-3 with TRBJ1-2, with TRBD1 as a possible D gene (6 bases). CDR1 and CDR2 (germline): MNHEY, SVGEGT. Trimming left V 2 bases short and J 4 bases short, with 20 bases between. The CDR3 runs to 17 residues. For the CDR3, the DNA is TGTGCCAGCAGTTACGGACGAACAGGTGGGGGCCCCTATGGCTACACCTTC. Translation: CASSYGRTGGGPYGYTF.

This chain joins TRBV6-4 and TRBJ1-6; the match to TRBD1 covers 10 bases. This CDR3 has 18 residues. Germline values: CDR1 MRHNA, CDR2 SNTAGT. Unmatched junction bases numbered 13, after V lost 8 bases and J lost 3 bases. The CDR3 DNA follows: TGTGCCAGCCCTGGGACAGGGGTTAGTGGGATCTATAATTCACCCCTCCACTTT. Amino acid sequence: CASPGTGVSGIYNSPLHF.